This T cell receptor (beta chain) was recovered during a study of CD8+ T cells in alopecia areata. Documented treatment: oral pan-JAK inhibitor, 5-10 mg twice daily. Sequencing relied on a cDNA template that was reverse transcribed from extracted RNA. TCRdb keeps only in-frame clones here, not all; method: immunoSEQ multiplex PCR. The repertoire has about 190,000 clones, around three fifths of them found once; the top ten carry 0.85% to 1.3%. The germline gives CDR1 LGHNA, CDR2 YSLEER. Germline trimming cut 1 base from V and 9 bases from J; bases unmatched to any gene: 7. The CDR3 consists of 14 residues.

This chain connects TRBV4-3 to TRBJ2-3; TRBD1 agrees at 7 bases. This clonotype was obtained from a human donor with alopecia areata. Sample: CD4+ T cells sorted from blood, taken at week 24, from a patient treated with tofacitinib. CDR3 sequence (DNA): TGCGCCAGCAGCCAAGGAGGGGGCCCGGAGACGCAGTATTTT. Its protein product is CASSQGGGPETQYF.